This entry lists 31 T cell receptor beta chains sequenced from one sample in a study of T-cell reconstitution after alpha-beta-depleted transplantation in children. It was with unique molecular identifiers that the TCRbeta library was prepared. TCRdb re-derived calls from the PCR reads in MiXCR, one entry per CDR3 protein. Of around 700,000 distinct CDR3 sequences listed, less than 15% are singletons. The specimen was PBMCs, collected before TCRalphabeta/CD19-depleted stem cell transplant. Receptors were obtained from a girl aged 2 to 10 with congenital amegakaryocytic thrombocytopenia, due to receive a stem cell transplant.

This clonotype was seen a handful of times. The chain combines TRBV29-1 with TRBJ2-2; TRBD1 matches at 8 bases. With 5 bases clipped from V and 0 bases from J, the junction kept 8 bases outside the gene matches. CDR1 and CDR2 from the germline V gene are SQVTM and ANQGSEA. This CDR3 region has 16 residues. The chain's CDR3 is CSVYTGGYANTGELFF. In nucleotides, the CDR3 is TGCAGCGTTTATACAGGGGGGTACGCGAACACCGGGGAGCTGTTTTTT.

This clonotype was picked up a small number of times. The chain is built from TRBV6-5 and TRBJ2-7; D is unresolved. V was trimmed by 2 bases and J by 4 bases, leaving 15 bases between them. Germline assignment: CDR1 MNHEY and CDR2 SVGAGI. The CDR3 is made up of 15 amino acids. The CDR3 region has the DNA TGTGCCAGCAGTTACGGGCCGCCCCCCATTTACGAGCAGTACTTC. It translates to CASSYGPPPIYEQYF.

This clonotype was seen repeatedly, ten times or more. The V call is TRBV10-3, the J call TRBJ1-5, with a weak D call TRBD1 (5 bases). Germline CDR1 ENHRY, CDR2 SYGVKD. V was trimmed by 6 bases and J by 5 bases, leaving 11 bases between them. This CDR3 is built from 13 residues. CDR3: CAIRRGPDQPQHF. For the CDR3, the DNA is TGTGCCATCAGACGGGGCCCAGATCAGCCCCAGCATTTT.

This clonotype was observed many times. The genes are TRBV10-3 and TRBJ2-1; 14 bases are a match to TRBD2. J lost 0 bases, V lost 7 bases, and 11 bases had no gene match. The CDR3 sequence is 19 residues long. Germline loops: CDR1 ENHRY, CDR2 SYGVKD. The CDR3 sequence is CAIMPGLAGEGVSYNEQFF. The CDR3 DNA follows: TGTGCCATCATGCCGGGACTAGCGGGAGAGGGAGTCTCCTACAATGAGCAGTTCTTC.

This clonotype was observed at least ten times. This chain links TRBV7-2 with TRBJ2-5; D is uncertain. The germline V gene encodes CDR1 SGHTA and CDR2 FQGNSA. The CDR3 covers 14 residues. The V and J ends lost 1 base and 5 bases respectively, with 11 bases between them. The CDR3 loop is CASSLVGDRETQYF. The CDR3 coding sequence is TGTGCCAGCAGCTTAGTTGGCGATAGGGAGACCCAGTACTTC.

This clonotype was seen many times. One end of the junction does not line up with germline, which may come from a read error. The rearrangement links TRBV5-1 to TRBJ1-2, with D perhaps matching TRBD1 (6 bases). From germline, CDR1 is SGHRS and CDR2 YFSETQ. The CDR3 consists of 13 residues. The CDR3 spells CASSLEGDYGYTF. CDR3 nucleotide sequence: TGTGCCAGCAGCTTGGAGGGGGACTATGGCTACACCTTC.

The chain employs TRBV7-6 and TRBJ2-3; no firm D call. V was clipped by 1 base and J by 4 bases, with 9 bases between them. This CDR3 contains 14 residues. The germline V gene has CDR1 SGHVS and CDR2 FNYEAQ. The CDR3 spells CASSLEYGPDTQYF. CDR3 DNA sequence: TGTGCCAGCAGCTTAGAATACGGGCCAGATACGCAGTATTTT. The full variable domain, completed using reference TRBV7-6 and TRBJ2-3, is GAGVSQSPRYKVTKRGQDVALRCDPISGHVSLYWYRQALGQGPEFLTYFNYEAQQDKSGLPNDRFSAERPEGSISTLTIQRTEQRDSAMYRCASSLEYGPDTQYFGPGTRLTVL.

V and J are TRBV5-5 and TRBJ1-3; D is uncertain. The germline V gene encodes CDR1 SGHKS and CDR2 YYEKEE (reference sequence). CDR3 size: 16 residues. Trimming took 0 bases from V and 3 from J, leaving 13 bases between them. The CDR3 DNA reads TGTGCCAGCAGCTTGGCCGACGCCAGGTTTGGAAACACCATATATTTT. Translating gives CASSLADARFGNTIYF.

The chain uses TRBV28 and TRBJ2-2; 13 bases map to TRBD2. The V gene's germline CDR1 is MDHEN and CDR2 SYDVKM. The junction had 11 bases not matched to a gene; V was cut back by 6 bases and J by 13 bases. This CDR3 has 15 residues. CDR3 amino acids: CASRRSGLAGRGLFF. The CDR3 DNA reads TGTGCCAGCAGGAGATCGGGACTAGCGGGAAGGGGGCTGTTTTTT.

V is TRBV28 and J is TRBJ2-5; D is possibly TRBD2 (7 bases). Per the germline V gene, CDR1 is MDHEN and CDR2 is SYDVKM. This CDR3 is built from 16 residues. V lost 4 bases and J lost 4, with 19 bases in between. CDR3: CASSSPAGAGTETQYF. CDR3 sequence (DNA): TGTGCCAGCAGTTCCCCTGCGGGGGCGGGTACAGAGACCCAGTACTTC.

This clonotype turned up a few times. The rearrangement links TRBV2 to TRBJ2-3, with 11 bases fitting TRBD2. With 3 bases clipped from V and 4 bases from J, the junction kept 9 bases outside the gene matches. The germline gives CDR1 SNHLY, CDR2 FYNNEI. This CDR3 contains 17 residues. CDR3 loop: CASSDITSGSYPDTQYF. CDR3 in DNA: TGTGCCAGCAGTGATATAACTAGCGGGAGTTACCCAGATACGCAGTATTTT.

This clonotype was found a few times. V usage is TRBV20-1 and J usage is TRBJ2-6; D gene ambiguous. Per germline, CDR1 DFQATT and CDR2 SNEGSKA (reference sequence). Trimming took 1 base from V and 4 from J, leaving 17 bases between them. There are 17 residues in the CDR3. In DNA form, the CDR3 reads TGCAGTGCTAGAGCCCCCCCCGACGGCGCCGGGGCCAACGTCCTGACTTTC. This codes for CSARAPPDGAGANVLTF.

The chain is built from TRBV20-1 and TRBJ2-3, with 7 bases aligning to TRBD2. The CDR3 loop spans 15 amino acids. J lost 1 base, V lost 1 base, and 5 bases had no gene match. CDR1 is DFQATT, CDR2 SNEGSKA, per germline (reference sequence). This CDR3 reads CSARAGGVGTDTQYF. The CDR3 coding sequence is TGCAGTGCTAGAGCGGGAGGAGTGGGCACAGATACGCAGTATTTT.

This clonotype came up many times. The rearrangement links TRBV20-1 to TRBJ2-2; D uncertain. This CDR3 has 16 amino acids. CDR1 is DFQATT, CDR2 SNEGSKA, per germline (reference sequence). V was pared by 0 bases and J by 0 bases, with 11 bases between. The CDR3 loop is CSARDSRPTNTGELFF. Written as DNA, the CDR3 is TGCAGTGCTAGAGATTCCAGACCAACGAACACCGGGGAGCTGTTTTTT.

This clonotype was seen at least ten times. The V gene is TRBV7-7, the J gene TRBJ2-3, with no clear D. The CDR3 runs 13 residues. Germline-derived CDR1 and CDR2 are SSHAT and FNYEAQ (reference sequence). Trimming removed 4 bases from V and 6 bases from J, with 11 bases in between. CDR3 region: CASSSSMGDTQYF. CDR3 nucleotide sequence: TGTGCCAGCAGCTCCTCCATGGGGGATACGCAGTATTTT.

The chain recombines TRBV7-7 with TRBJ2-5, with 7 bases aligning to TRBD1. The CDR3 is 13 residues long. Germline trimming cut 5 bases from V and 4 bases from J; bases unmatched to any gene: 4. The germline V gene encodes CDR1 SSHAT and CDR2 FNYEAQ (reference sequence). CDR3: CASSRDSTETQYF. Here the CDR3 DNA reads TGTGCCAGCAGCCGGGACAGTACAGAGACCCAGTACTTC.

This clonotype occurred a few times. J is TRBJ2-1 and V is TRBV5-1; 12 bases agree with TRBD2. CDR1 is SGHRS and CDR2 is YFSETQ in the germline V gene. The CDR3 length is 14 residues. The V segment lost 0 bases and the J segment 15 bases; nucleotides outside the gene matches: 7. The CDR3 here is CASSLELAGGPRFF. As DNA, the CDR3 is TGCGCCAGCAGCTTGGAGCTAGCGGGAGGGCCGAGGTTCTTC.

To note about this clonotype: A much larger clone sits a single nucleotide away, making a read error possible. In nucleotides, the CDR3 is TGCGCCAGCCGCTTGGCGGCCACAAATTACGAGCAGTACTTC. This encodes CASRLAATNYEQYF. This sequence joins TRBV5-1 and TRBJ2-7, with D unresolved. CDR3 size: 14 residues. Per the germline V gene, CDR1 is SGHRS and CDR2 is YFSETQ. The entire variable domain, with the rest obtained from reference TRBV5-1 and TRBJ2-7, is as follows: KAGVTQTPRYLIKTRGQQVTLSCSPISGHRSVSWYQQTPGQGLQFLFEYFSETQRNKGNFPGRFSGRQFSNSRSEMNVSTLELGDSALYLCASRLAATNYEQYFGPGTRLTVT.

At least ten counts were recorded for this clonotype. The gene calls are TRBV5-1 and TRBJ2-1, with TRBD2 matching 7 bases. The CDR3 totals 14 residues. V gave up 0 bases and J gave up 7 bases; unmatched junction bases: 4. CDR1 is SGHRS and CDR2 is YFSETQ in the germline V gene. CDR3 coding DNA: TGCGCCAGCAGCTTGGGACTAGCTGCAAATGAGCAGTTCTTC. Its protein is CASSLGLAANEQFF.

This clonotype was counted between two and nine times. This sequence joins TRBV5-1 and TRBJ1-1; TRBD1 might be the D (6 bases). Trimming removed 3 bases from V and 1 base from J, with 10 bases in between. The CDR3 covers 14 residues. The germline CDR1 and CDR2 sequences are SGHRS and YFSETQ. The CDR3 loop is CASSWGHANTEAFF. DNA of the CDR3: TGCGCCAGCAGCTGGGGACACGCGAACACTGAAGCTTTCTTT.

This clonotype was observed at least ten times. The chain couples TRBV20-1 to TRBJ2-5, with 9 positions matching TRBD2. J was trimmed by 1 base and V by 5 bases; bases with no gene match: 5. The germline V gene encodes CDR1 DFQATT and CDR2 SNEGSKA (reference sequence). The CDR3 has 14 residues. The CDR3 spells CSALLAGPQETQYF. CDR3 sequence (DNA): TGCAGTGCTCTGCTAGCGGGACCCCAAGAGACCCAGTACTTC.

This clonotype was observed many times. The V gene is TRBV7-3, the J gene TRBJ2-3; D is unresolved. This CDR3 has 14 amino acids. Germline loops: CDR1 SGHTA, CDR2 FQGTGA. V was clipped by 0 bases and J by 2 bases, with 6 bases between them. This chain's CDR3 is CASSLTTVTDTQYF. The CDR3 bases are TGTGCCAGCAGCTTAACAACAGTCACAGATACGCAGTATTTT.

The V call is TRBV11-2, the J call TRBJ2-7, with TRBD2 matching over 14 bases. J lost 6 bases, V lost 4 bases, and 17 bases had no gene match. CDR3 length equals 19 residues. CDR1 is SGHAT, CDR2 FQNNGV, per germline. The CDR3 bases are TGTGCCAGCAGCTCCATTGATCTAGGGGGACTAGCGGGAGACGGCGAGCAGTACTTC. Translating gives CASSSIDLGGLAGDGEQYF.

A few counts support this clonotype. The CDR3 loop reads CASSLEASGISYEQYF. The CDR3 bases are TGCGCCAGCAGCTTGGAGGCTAGCGGGATCTCCTACGAGCAGTACTTC. This rearrangement joins TRBV5-1 to TRBJ2-7, with 9 positions matching TRBD2. CDR3 length: 16 amino acids. Losses at the gene ends were 0 bases for V and 0 bases for J; bases not matched to a gene: 4. Germline V gene lookup returns CDR1 SGHRS and CDR2 YFSETQ.

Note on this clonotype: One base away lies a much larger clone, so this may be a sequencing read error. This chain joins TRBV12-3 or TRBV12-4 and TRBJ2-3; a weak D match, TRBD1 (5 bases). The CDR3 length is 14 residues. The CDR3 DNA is TGTGCCAGCAGTTTTAGGGGTTATGCAGATACGCAGTCTTTT. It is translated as CASSFRGYADTQSF.

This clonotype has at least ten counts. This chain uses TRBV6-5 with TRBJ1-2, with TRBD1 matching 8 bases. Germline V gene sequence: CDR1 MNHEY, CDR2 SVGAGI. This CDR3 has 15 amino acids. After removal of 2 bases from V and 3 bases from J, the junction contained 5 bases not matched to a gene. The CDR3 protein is CASSYEQGAYYGYTF. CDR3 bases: TGTGCCAGCAGTTACGAGCAGGGGGCCTACTATGGCTACACCTTC.

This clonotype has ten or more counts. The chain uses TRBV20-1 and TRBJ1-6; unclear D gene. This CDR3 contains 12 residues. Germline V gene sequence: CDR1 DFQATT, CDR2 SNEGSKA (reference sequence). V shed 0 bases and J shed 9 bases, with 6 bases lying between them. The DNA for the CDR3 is TGCAGTGCTAGAGATTTAATTTCACCCCTCCACTTT. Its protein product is CSARDLISPLHF.

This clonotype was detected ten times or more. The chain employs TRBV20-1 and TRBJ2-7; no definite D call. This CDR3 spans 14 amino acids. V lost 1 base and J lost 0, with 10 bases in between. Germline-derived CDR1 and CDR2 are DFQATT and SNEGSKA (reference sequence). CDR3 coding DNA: TGCAGTGCTAGAGCTCTGACACACTCCTACGAGCAGTACTTC. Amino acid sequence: CSARALTHSYEQYF.

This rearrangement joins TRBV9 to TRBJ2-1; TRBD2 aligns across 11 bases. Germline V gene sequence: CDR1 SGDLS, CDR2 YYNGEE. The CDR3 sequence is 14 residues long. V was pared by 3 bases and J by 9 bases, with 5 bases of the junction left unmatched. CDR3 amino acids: CASSALAGAGEQFF. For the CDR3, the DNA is TGTGCCAGCAGCGCACTAGCGGGAGCTGGTGAGCAGTTCTTC.

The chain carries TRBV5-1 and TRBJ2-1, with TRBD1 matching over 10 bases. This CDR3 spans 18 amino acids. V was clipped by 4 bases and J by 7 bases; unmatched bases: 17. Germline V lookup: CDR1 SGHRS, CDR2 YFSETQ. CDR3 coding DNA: TGCGCCAGCAGCCCGGGACAGGGGAATACCCCTCCAGGGAATGAGCAGTTCTTC. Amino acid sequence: CASSPGQGNTPPGNEQFF. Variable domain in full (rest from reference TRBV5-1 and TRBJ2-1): KAGVTQTPRYLIKTRGQQVTLSCSPISGHRSVSWYQQTPGQGLQFLFEYFSETQRNKGNFPGRFSGRQFSNSRSEMNVSTLELGDSALYLCASSPGQGNTPPGNEQFFGPGTRLTVL.

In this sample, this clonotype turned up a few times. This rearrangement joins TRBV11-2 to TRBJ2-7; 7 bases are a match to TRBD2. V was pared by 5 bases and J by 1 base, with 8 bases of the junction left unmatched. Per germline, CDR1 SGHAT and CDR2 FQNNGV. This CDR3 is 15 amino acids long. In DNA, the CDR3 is TGTGCCAGCAGCGAGGAGGCGGGAGCTTCCTACGAGCAGTACTTC. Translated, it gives CASSEEAGASYEQYF.